This is a list of T cell receptor beta chains from one sample in a study of shared clonotypes between healthy human individuals. Sequencing was performed with immunoSEQ multiplex PCR; in TCRdb, only in-frame clones are kept and a portion is missing. This table holds over a million clones, roughly 96% found once. Sequenced input: naive CD4+ T cells sorted from blood. The receptors here all came from a man in his thirties or forties in good health. Each CDR3 is given with its conserved first and last residue.

V gene	CDR3 protein
TRBV27	CASAWRRGAYNEQFF
TRBV19	CASSMAGVYNEQFF
TRBV5-1	CASSPMTHGVQYF
TRBV6-5	CASSPDRGRGKLFF
TRBV15	CATSREVGTGGTNEQFF
TRBV4-1	CASSQDELRAAANTGELFF
TRBV7-9	CASSPQANEKLFF
TRBV5-1	CASSPEAGSYNEQFF
TRBV5-4	CASSLIKGSNEQFF
TRBV30	CAWLHEISYEQYF
TRBV28	CASSLARPQETQYF
TRBV10-3	CAISDRVAYEQYF
TRBV6-5	CASSPQLNYGYTF
TRBV7-3	CASSTWTSGNTGELFF
TRBV14	CASSQDHEQYF
TRBV7-9	CASRAMGGAGTGELFF
TRBV28	CASSDSSTNEKLFF
TRBV6-5	CASSYSEVGYYEQYF
TRBV28	CASRNPSGRAGETQYF
TRBV6-1	CASRETGRAAQYF
TRBV2	CASSLARAGELFF
TRBV19	CASSMDGGQPQHF
TRBV7-2	CASSLDAGPREQYF